This TCR beta chain appears in the sequencing data of a study of vaccination and CD4 T cells after COVID-19. Study-level information: Convalescent donors: six male, four female; seven Caucasian, two Asian, one multiracial, two Hispanic.

The germline V gene has CDR1 SGHVS and CDR2 FQNEAQ. The CDR3 spans 9 residues. Treatment here: roughly 11-day PBMC culture with coronavirus spike peptide pools or control peptides (ViraFEST assay). With the Oncomine TCR Beta short-read assay, DNA from cultured CD4+ T cells was sequenced. TCRdb reprocessed the PCR reads with MiXCR, giving one entry per CDR3 protein. The repertoire includes under 7,000 distinct CDR3 sequences, 32% of them detected once, and 10% to 12% sits in the top ten. This clonotype is classed as medium-sized. Its antigen remains unknown. This clonotype originated in a human donor who had recovered from COVID-19. V gene TRBV7-8 combines with J gene TRBJ2-5; tentatively, D is TRBD2 (5 bases). Specimen: CD4+ T cells from blood, cultured in vitro, collected after SARS-CoV-2 vaccination. This CDR3 is CGTEETQYF. For the CDR3, the DNA is TGTGGGACTGAAGAGACCCAGTACTTC.